This is a list of T cell receptor beta chains from one sample in a study of T cell responses to AZD1222 COVID-19 vaccine. Measured with immunoSEQ multiplex PCR; TCRdb has only the in-frame clones, and not every one. The repertoire holds about 68,000 clones, with roughly 89% as singletons. The input for sequencing was peripheral blood, taken on day 0 of AZD1222 vaccination. All receptors come from an adult in good health. The CDR3 runs from the conserved cysteine through the conserved F or W. Fields, in order: clone size, D gene, J gene, V gene, CDR3 DNA, CDR3 protein. The D gene is left open where the match is weak. Where a row states a size, it is once, few, many or the class of an expanded clone; other rows omit it.

size: -; D: -; J: TRBJ2-7; V: TRBV6-2/TRBV6-3; DNA: TGTGCCAGCAGTTACTCCGTACAGTCTAAGTACGAGCAGTACTTC; CDR3: CASSYSVQSKYEQYF
size: -; D: -; J: TRBJ2-7; V: TRBV11-3; DNA: TGTGCCAGCAGCTTACGACACTGGACGGGCGAGCAGTACTTC; CDR3: CASSLRHWTGEQYF
size: -; D: -; J: TRBJ1-5; V: TRBV6-5; DNA: TGTGCCAGCAGTCCAGGGACCAATCAGCCCCAGCATTTT; CDR3: CASSPGTNQPQHF
size: once; D: -; J: TRBJ1-4; V: TRBV5-1; DNA: TGCGCCAGCAGCTTGGACGGTGCAACTAATGAAAAACTGTTTTTT; CDR3: CASSLDGATNEKLFF
size: -; D: -; J: TRBJ1-1; V: TRBV6-5; DNA: TGTGCCAGCAGGGGACACCTTAACACTGAAGCTTTCTTT; CDR3: CASRGHLNTEAFF
size: -; D: -; J: TRBJ1-1; V: TRBV29-1; DNA: TGCAGCGTTGCTTTGTGGGGGTGGGGCCAGTCGGACATGAACACTGAAGCTTTCTTT; CDR3: CSVALWGWGQSDMNTEAFF
size: -; D: -; J: TRBJ2-1; V: TRBV2; DNA: TGTGCCAGCAGTGAAGAGGCGATCAATGAGCAGTTCTTC; CDR3: CASSEEAINEQFF
size: -; D: -; J: TRBJ1-1; V: TRBV12-3/TRBV12-4; DNA: TGTGCCAGCAGTTTAATGGTAAGGGAAGCTTTCTTT; CDR3: CASSLMVREAFF
size: -; D: -; J: TRBJ2-2; V: TRBV4-3; DNA: TGCGCCAGCAGCCACCAGCAAGCGAACACCGGGGAGCTGTTTTTT; CDR3: CASSHQQANTGELFF
size: -; D: -; J: TRBJ1-2; V: TRBV28; DNA: TGTGCCAGCAGGGAAGGCGGGCAGGCTGGCTACACCTTC; CDR3: CASREGGQAGYTF
size: few; D: -; J: TRBJ1-5; V: TRBV9; DNA: TGTGCCAGCAGCGTTGGACAGCTAGATCAGCCCCAGCATTTT; CDR3: CASSVGQLDQPQHF
size: -; D: -; J: TRBJ2-1; V: TRBV28; DNA: TGTGCCAGCAGGGGGCGGCAGGGCTACAATGAGCAGTTCTTC; CDR3: CASRGRQGYNEQFF
size: -; D: -; J: TRBJ2-2; V: TRBV11-3; DNA: TGTGCCAGCAGCCCTCCAGCCGGGCTAACGAACACCGGGGAGCTGTTTTTT; CDR3: CASSPPAGLTNTGELFF
size: -; D: -; J: TRBJ1-6; V: TRBV11-2; DNA: TGTGCCAGCAGCCCCCAGAGGGTAGGATCACCCCTCCACTTT; CDR3: CASSPQRVGSPLHF
size: -; D: TRBD1; J: TRBJ2-1; V: TRBV23-1; DNA: TGCGCCAGCAGTCATCACGGACAGGGGGAATACAATGAGCAGTTCTTC; CDR3: CASSHHGQGEYNEQFF
size: -; D: -; J: TRBJ2-2; V: TRBV5-1; DNA: TGCGCCAGCAGCTTGGATTTTAGGGGTTCGCACACCGGGGAGCTGTTTTTT; CDR3: CASSLDFRGSHTGELFF
size: -; D: TRBD2; J: TRBJ2-7; V: TRBV18; DNA: TGTGCCAGCTCACCACGGACTAGCGGGGGGGCCTACGAGCAGTACTTC; CDR3: CASSPRTSGGAYEQYF
size: -; D: TRBD2; J: TRBJ2-7; V: TRBV7-2; DNA: TGTGCCAGCAGCTTCGGGACTAGCGGGAGGGCCGAGCAGTACTTC; CDR3: CASSFGTSGRAEQYF
size: -; D: -; J: TRBJ1-3; V: TRBV6-5; DNA: TGTGCCAGCAGTTACTCGAATAAGGCGACTGGAAACACCATATATTTT; CDR3: CASSYSNKATGNTIYF
size: few; D: TRBD2; J: TRBJ2-2; V: TRBV15; DNA: TGTGCCACCAGCAGAGATCGGGCGGGAGGATACGCCGGGGAGCTGTTTTTT; CDR3: CATSRDRAGGYAGELFF
size: -; D: -; J: TRBJ1-1; V: TRBV12-3/TRBV12-4; DNA: TGTGCCAGTAGAGTTGAAATGAACACTGAAGCTTTCTTT; CDR3: CASRVEMNTEAFF
size: -; D: -; J: TRBJ1-2; V: TRBV6-1; DNA: TGTGCCAGCAGTGAAGCGGTATCAGAATCCTATGGCTACACCTTC; CDR3: CASSEAVSESYGYTF
size: -; D: -; J: TRBJ2-7; V: TRBV10-2; DNA: TGCGCCAGCACTAGGACTGGACTATCCTACGAGCAGTACTTC; CDR3: CASTRTGLSYEQYF
size: once; D: -; J: TRBJ2-7; V: TRBV28; DNA: TGTGCCAGCACCTTAAGGGCCAGGGTGGTCTCCTACGAGCAGTACTTC; CDR3: CASTLRARVVSYEQYF
size: -; D: -; J: TRBJ2-7; V: TRBV28; DNA: TGTGCCAGCAGCGCGACGCCCTACGAGCAGTACTTC; CDR3: CASSATPYEQYF
size: -; D: -; J: TRBJ1-2; V: TRBV3-1/TRBV3-2; DNA: TGTGCCAGCAGCTACGGGGCGGGGGACTATGGCTACACCTTC; CDR3: CASSYGAGDYGYTF
size: -; D: -; J: TRBJ1-5; V: TRBV6-5; DNA: TGTGCCAGCAGTTACTCGGGCCCGGGGAGCAATCAGCCCCAGCATTTT; CDR3: CASSYSGPGSNQPQHF
size: -; D: -; J: TRBJ1-1; V: TRBV4-1; DNA: TGCGCCAGCAGCCAAGAGAGGACAGCGCTGAACACTGAAGCTTTCTTT; CDR3: CASSQERTALNTEAFF
size: few; D: -; J: TRBJ1-5; V: TRBV28; DNA: TGTGCCAGCAGGGGGTGGGGTCAGCCCCAGCATTTT; CDR3: CASRGWGQPQHF
size: -; D: -; J: TRBJ2-7; V: TRBV12-3/TRBV12-4; DNA: TGTGCCAGCAGTTTAGCCAGGGTCTACGAGCAGTACTTC; CDR3: CASSLARVYEQYF